What follows describes a single T cell receptor (beta chain). Its antigen is currently unknown. The source of the sample is a study of T cells in localized non-small cell lung cancer. CDR3 size: 17 residues. The germline V gene encodes CDR1 SGHRS and CDR2 YFSETQ. The junction had 8 bases not matched to a gene; V was cut back by 3 bases and J by 5 bases. Points from the study as a whole: Appearances in adjacent lung were noted for a median approximately 50 of the top 100 tumor clones. Tumor samples were not multi-region, leaving intratumor heterogeneity unexcluded. Those with higher blood T cell density had longer overall survival.

Assay used: immunoSEQ multiplex PCR; TCRdb lists only in-frame clones, some missing. Of 3,000 to 4,000 clones listed, about 31% are singletons. This TCR derives from a woman aged 35 to 70 with stage I lung adenocarcinoma. The J gene is TRBJ2-1, the V gene TRBV5-1; TRBD2 matches 13 bases. The sample was normal lung tissue next to the tumor, taken before any cancer treatment. CDR3 sequence (DNA): TGCGCCAGCAGCTCCCGGACTAGCGGGAGCGGTAACAATGAGCAGTTCTTC. Translating gives CASSSRTSGSGNNEQFF.